The rows below give T cell receptor beta chains drawn from one sample of a study of blood T cell repertoires in COVID-19. TCRdb keeps only in-frame clones here, not all; method: immunoSEQ multiplex PCR. This table holds about 330,000 clones, 85% to 90% found once. Input material: peripheral blood. All receptors come from a woman between 45 and 65 years old with active or convalescent COVID-19. Each CDR3 is given with its conserved first and last residue. The D gene is left open where the match is weak. The size of a clone is reported for some rows only, either as once, few or many, or as a class for expanded clones.

abundance: once; v_gene: TRBV7-2; d_gene: TRBD1; j_gene: TRBJ1-2; CDR3nt: TGTGCCAGCAGCTCTTGGGTGGGGACAGACCCTAACTATGGCTACACCTTC; CDR3aa: CASSSWVGTDPNYGYTF
abundance: .; v_gene: TRBV7-8; d_gene: TRBD2; j_gene: TRBJ2-2; CDR3nt: TGTGCCAGCAGCGTTAGCGGGGTATTGGACACCGGGGAGCTGTTTTTT; CDR3aa: CASSVSGVLDTGELFF
abundance: .; v_gene: TRBV6-5; d_gene: .; j_gene: TRBJ1-2; CDR3nt: TGTGCCAGCAGTTTAGAGGGAGCCTTTGGCTACACCTTC; CDR3aa: CASSLEGAFGYTF
abundance: once; v_gene: TRBV9; d_gene: TRBD1; j_gene: TRBJ2-1; CDR3nt: TGTGCCAGCAGCCTTCACTCAGGGACAGGGGGATACAATGAGCAGTTCTTC; CDR3aa: CASSLHSGTGGYNEQFF
abundance: .; v_gene: TRBV2; d_gene: .; j_gene: TRBJ1-6; CDR3nt: TGTGCCAGCAGTTGGGAAGCCGTAGAGGGCTCCTATAATTCACCCCTCCACTTT; CDR3aa: CASSWEAVEGSYNSPLHF
abundance: .; v_gene: TRBV10-3; d_gene: TRBD1; j_gene: TRBJ2-6; CDR3nt: TGTGCCATCAGTGAGTTCGGGACAGGGGCTGGGGCCAACGTCCTGACTTTC; CDR3aa: CAISEFGTGAGANVLTF
abundance: .; v_gene: TRBV19; d_gene: .; j_gene: TRBJ1-1; CDR3nt: TGTGCCAGTAGTATACGGAGCGGAGGGGGGGAGGCTTTCTTT; CDR3aa: CASSIRSGGGEAFF
abundance: .; v_gene: TRBV11-2; d_gene: TRBD1; j_gene: TRBJ1-6; CDR3nt: TGTGCCAGCAGCCCGGGACAGGCGAACAATTCACCCCTCCACTTT; CDR3aa: CASSPGQANNSPLHF
abundance: once; v_gene: TRBV30; d_gene: .; j_gene: TRBJ1-2; CDR3nt: TGTGCCTGGAGCGGGACGGCTTCCCTTAGGGGGTATGGCTACACCTTC; CDR3aa: CAWSGTASLRGYGYTF
abundance: .; v_gene: TRBV24-1; d_gene: TRBD2; j_gene: TRBJ2-1; CDR3nt: TGTGCCACCAGTGTCGGGACTAGCGGGAGTTTGGATGAGCAGTTCTTC; CDR3aa: CATSVGTSGSLDEQFF
abundance: .; v_gene: TRBV14; d_gene: .; j_gene: TRBJ1-2; CDR3nt: TGTGCCAGCAGCCAAGCGAACTATGGCTACACCTTC; CDR3aa: CASSQANYGYTF
abundance: .; v_gene: TRBV11-2; d_gene: TRBD1; j_gene: TRBJ2-5; CDR3nt: TGTGCCAGCAGCATACAGGGGGCGCGGGAGACCCAGTACTTC; CDR3aa: CASSIQGARETQYF
abundance: .; v_gene: TRBV19; d_gene: TRBD2; j_gene: TRBJ2-1; CDR3nt: TGTGCCAGTAACAGACTAGCGGGAGGGGAGAGGGAGCAGTTCTTC; CDR3aa: CASNRLAGGEREQFF
abundance: .; v_gene: TRBV11-3; d_gene: TRBD1; j_gene: TRBJ2-7; CDR3nt: TGTGCCAGCAGCTTTGGGACAGGGCGCTACGAGCAGTACTTC; CDR3aa: CASSFGTGRYEQYF
abundance: .; v_gene: TRBV7-8; d_gene: TRBD1; j_gene: TRBJ1-2; CDR3nt: TGTGCCAGCAGCTTAGTCCGGACAGGGGGGCTGATTTACTATGGCTACACCTTC; CDR3aa: CASSLVRTGGLIYYGYTF
abundance: .; v_gene: TRBV30; d_gene: .; j_gene: TRBJ1-6; CDR3nt: TGTGCCTGGTCGACCCGGGGACTGAATTCACCCCTCCACTTT; CDR3aa: CAWSTRGLNSPLHF
abundance: .; v_gene: TRBV27; d_gene: TRBD2; j_gene: TRBJ2-7; CDR3nt: TGTGCCAGCAGTCCGGGGACTAGCGAGACCTACGAGCAGTACTTC; CDR3aa: CASSPGTSETYEQYF
abundance: .; v_gene: TRBV5-4; d_gene: .; j_gene: TRBJ2-1; CDR3nt: TGTGCCAGCAGCTTAGATGCGGGGAGCTCCTACAATGAGCAGTTCTTC; CDR3aa: CASSLDAGSSYNEQFF
abundance: .; v_gene: TRBV5-1; d_gene: .; j_gene: TRBJ2-7; CDR3nt: TGCGCCAGCAGCCCGAGTAAGGCTAGCGCCTCACCCGAGGGAGAGCAGTACTTC; CDR3aa: CASSPSKASASPEGEQYF
abundance: .; v_gene: TRBV2; d_gene: TRBD2; j_gene: TRBJ2-7; CDR3nt: TGTGCCAGCAGTGGTACTAGCGGGATGAGCGACGAGCAGTACTTC; CDR3aa: CASSGTSGMSDEQYF
abundance: .; v_gene: TRBV9; d_gene: TRBD2; j_gene: TRBJ2-3; CDR3nt: TGTGCCAGCAGCTTCGGACTAGCGGGATTCTCAGATACGCAGTATTTT; CDR3aa: CASSFGLAGFSDTQYF
abundance: .; v_gene: TRBV7-2; d_gene: TRBD1; j_gene: TRBJ1-1; CDR3nt: TGTGCCAGCAGCAGACAGGGGGCCGCTGAAGCTTTCTTT; CDR3aa: CASSRQGAAEAFF
abundance: .; v_gene: TRBV2; d_gene: .; j_gene: TRBJ2-2; CDR3nt: TGTGCCAGCAGTGAAATGGGGGCCCCGAACACCGGGGAGCTGTTTTTT; CDR3aa: CASSEMGAPNTGELFF
abundance: .; v_gene: TRBV6-2/TRBV6-3; d_gene: .; j_gene: TRBJ1-3; CDR3nt: TGTGCCAGCAGTTATCGTTCAGGGGCCTCTGGAAACACCATATATTTT; CDR3aa: CASSYRSGASGNTIYF
abundance: .; v_gene: TRBV7-3; d_gene: .; j_gene: TRBJ1-1; CDR3nt: TGTGCCAGCAGCTCACAGAAGAACACTGAAGCTTTCTTT; CDR3aa: CASSSQKNTEAFF
abundance: .; v_gene: TRBV29-1; d_gene: .; j_gene: TRBJ2-3; CDR3nt: TGCAGCGTTGAAGGAGATAGCGGCGCAGATACGCAGTATTTT; CDR3aa: CSVEGDSGADTQYF
abundance: .; v_gene: TRBV30; d_gene: TRBD1; j_gene: TRBJ1-1; CDR3nt: TGTGCCTGGAGTGTTGGAGACAGGGGGCTTACTGAAGCTTTCTTT; CDR3aa: CAWSVGDRGLTEAFF
abundance: .; v_gene: TRBV30; d_gene: .; j_gene: TRBJ1-5; CDR3nt: TGTGCCTGGAGTAGCGGGTTGGATCAGCCCCAGCATTTT; CDR3aa: CAWSSGLDQPQHF
abundance: .; v_gene: TRBV7-2; d_gene: TRBD2; j_gene: TRBJ2-7; CDR3nt: TGTGCCAGCAGCTCACTAGCGGGAGGCCACCCGAGGGAGCAGTACTTC; CDR3aa: CASSSLAGGHPREQYF
abundance: .; v_gene: TRBV28; d_gene: .; j_gene: TRBJ2-7; CDR3nt: TGTGCCAGCAGCGACGTTCTCCGGGGAGATTACGAGCAGTACTTC; CDR3aa: CASSDVLRGDYEQYF
abundance: .; v_gene: TRBV4-2; d_gene: TRBD2; j_gene: TRBJ2-4; CDR3nt: TGTGCCAGCAGCCAGGCGGGACTAGCGGGAGCCGGTGAAAACATTCAGTACTTC; CDR3aa: CASSQAGLAGAGENIQYF
abundance: .; v_gene: TRBV27; d_gene: TRBD1; j_gene: TRBJ2-7; CDR3nt: TGTGCCAGCAGTTCCGGGACAGGCTACGAGCAGTACTTC; CDR3aa: CASSSGTGYEQYF
abundance: .; v_gene: TRBV11-2; d_gene: TRBD1; j_gene: TRBJ1-1; CDR3nt: TGTGCCAGCAGCTCCTCCTATGGACAGGCCGAGATTGAAGCTTTCTTT; CDR3aa: CASSSSYGQAEIEAFF
abundance: .; v_gene: TRBV13; d_gene: .; j_gene: TRBJ2-7; CDR3nt: TGTGCCAGCACTATTAGGGGGTACTACGAGCAGTACTTC; CDR3aa: CASTIRGYYEQYF
abundance: .; v_gene: TRBV19; d_gene: .; j_gene: TRBJ1-1; CDR3nt: TGTGCCAGTAGTATAGTGGACTTTAACACTGAAGCTTTCTTT; CDR3aa: CASSIVDFNTEAFF
abundance: .; v_gene: TRBV18; d_gene: TRBD1; j_gene: TRBJ1-1; CDR3nt: TGTGCCAGCTCCCGCGAAGGGACAGGCGCTTGGGGAGCTTTCTTT; CDR3aa: CASSREGTGAWGAFF
abundance: .; v_gene: TRBV5-1; d_gene: TRBD2; j_gene: TRBJ2-7; CDR3nt: TGCGCCAGCAGCGTTCTGTTAGCGGGGGGCCCTACCTACGAGCAGTACTTC; CDR3aa: CASSVLLAGGPTYEQYF
abundance: .; v_gene: TRBV19; d_gene: .; j_gene: TRBJ1-2; CDR3nt: TGTGCCAGTGGTAGCAGGGCTTCTTATGGCTACACCTTC; CDR3aa: CASGSRASYGYTF
abundance: .; v_gene: TRBV10-1; d_gene: .; j_gene: TRBJ2-4; CDR3nt: TGCGCCAGCAGAAAGTTTTCCCGTCGGGGTTCCAAAAACATTCAGTACTTC; CDR3aa: CASRKFSRRGSKNIQYF
abundance: .; v_gene: TRBV21-1; d_gene: .; j_gene: TRBJ1-2; CDR3nt: TGTGCCAGCAGCAAAGCCCGGACAGGTTTCAACTATGGCTACACCTTC; CDR3aa: CASSKARTGFNYGYTF
abundance: .; v_gene: TRBV10-3; d_gene: TRBD2; j_gene: TRBJ2-1; CDR3nt: TGTGCCATCAGACCAGGGCTAGCGGGGGGGAAGGATGAGCAGTTCTTC; CDR3aa: CAIRPGLAGGKDEQFF
abundance: .; v_gene: TRBV30; d_gene: .; j_gene: TRBJ1-1; CDR3nt: TGTGCCTGGAGTAAAGGGAGGGCGAACACTGAAGCTTTCTTT; CDR3aa: CAWSKGRANTEAFF